This is a list of T cell receptor beta chains from one sample in a study of control samples from healthy donors and cancer patients. Here immunoSEQ multiplex PCR was the method, and the copy in TCRdb shows in-frame clones only, minus some. The profile shows 98,000 or so clones, more than 75% of them singletons. Sequenced material: blood. Receptors were obtained from a man in his sixties in good health. CDR3s include the opening cysteine and the closing phenylalanine or tryptophan. The D gene is left open where the match is weak. Clone size is given for some rows only: seen once, a few or many times, or a class if the clone is expanded.

D	V	length	J	size	DNA	CDR3
.	TRBV21-1	16	TRBJ1-6	.	TGTGCCAGCAGCTATACCCGGGGAGGGGATAATTCACCCCTCCACTTT	CASSYTRGGDNSPLHF
.	TRBV20-1	11	TRBJ2-5	.	TGCAGTGCTAGCCTTGAGGAGACCCAGTACTTC	CSASLEETQYF
.	TRBV12-3/TRBV12-4	11	TRBJ1-2	once	TGTGCCTCCAGTGGGGGTCATGGCTACACCTTC	CASSGGHGYTF
.	TRBV4-1	15	TRBJ2-7	.	TGCGCCAGCAGCCCTCGGGCCGAAGGGACCTACGAGCAGTACTTC	CASSPRAEGTYEQYF
.	TRBV3-1/TRBV3-2	17	TRBJ1-3	.	TGTGCCAGCAGCCAAGATTTCCCGGGGAGGCTTGGAAACACCATATATTTT	CASSQDFPGRLGNTIYF
.	TRBV7-9	15	TRBJ2-2	.	TGTGCCAGCAGTGATAGACAGGTTCTGGCCGGGGAGCTGTTTTTT	CASSDRQVLAGELFF
TRBD1	TRBV5-1	15	TRBJ2-7	.	TGCGCCAGCAGCTTGGAGTCAGGGGGAGTCTACGAGCAGTACTTC	CASSLESGGVYEQYF
.	TRBV29-1	12	TRBJ2-5	.	TGCAGCGTTGAAGAGCGTATGGAGACCCAGTACTTC	CSVEERMETQYF
.	TRBV9	16	TRBJ1-2	.	TGTGCCAGCAGCGGGAACCTGGGCAGTCTAACCTATGGCTACACCTTC	CASSGNLGSLTYGYTF
.	TRBV7-3	15	TRBJ2-7	.	TGTGCCAGCAGCTTAACCTCAAGCCCCTCCTACGAGCAGTACTTC	CASSLTSSPSYEQYF
.	TRBV12-3/TRBV12-4	13	TRBJ1-1	.	TGTGCCAGCATCCTAGGGAGGCGGTCTGAAGCTTTCTTT	CASILGRRSEAFF